The 7 T cell receptor beta chains reported below all come from one sample, sequenced in a study of shared clonotypes between healthy human individuals. The method was immunoSEQ multiplex PCR; TCRdb's version includes in-frame clones alone and lacks a portion of them. This table has roughly 1,600,000 clones, 97% to 99% appearing once. Specimen: naive CD4+ T cells sorted from blood. The subset here: CD45RA+ positively selected. Receptor source: a young man in good health.

This sequence joins TRBV15 and TRBJ2-1, with TRBD2 matching over 13 bases. Trimming took 4 bases from V and 5 from J; bases not matched to a gene: 2. CDR1 is LNHNV and CDR2 is YYDKDF in the germline V gene (reference sequence). The CDR3 runs to 15 residues. The CDR3 nucleotides read TGTGCCACCAGCAAGGGACTAGCGGGAAACAATGAGCAGTTCTTC. This encodes CATSKGLAGNNEQFF. The whole variable domain, remainder taken from reference TRBV15 and TRBJ2-1, is DAMVIQNPRYQVTQFGKPVTLSCSQTLNHNVMYWYQQKSSQAPKLLFHYYDKDFNNEADTPDNFQSRRPNTSFCFLDIRSPGLGDTAMYLCATSKGLAGNNEQFFGPGTRLTVL.

The count of this clone is one. The chain links TRBV7-9 to TRBJ1-1; D ambiguous. This CDR3 contains 16 residues. CDR1 SEHNR and CDR2 FQNEAQ come from the germline V gene (reference sequence). Trimming removed 4 bases from V and 0 bases from J, with 15 bases in between. The CDR3 region is CASSYPKTIMNTEAFF. The CDR3 coding sequence is TGTGCCAGCAGCTATCCCAAGACAATAATGAACACTGAAGCTTTCTTT.

The V and J genes are TRBV7-9 and TRBJ1-5; the D gene is possibly TRBD1 (6 bases). Trimming cost V 5 bases and J 5 bases, with 16 bases left between them. The V gene's germline CDR1 is SEHNR and CDR2 FQNEAQ (reference sequence). The CDR3 totals 15 residues. CDR3 nucleotide sequence: TGTGCCAGCAGCCTCGGACAGCCAAGGGATCAGCCCCAGCATTTT. It is translated as CASSLGQPRDQPQHF.

This clone occurred once. The genes are TRBV7-6 and TRBJ1-4; D might be TRBD1 (5 bases). Trimming shortened V by 1 base and J by 7 bases, and 7 bases separated the two germline ends. In germline, CDR1 is SGHVS, CDR2 FNYEAQ. The CDR3 extends over 13 amino acids. CDR3: CASSLVGAEKLFF. CDR3 nucleotides: TGTGCCAGCAGCTTAGTAGGGGCTGAAAAACTGTTTTTT. Filled out from reference TRBV7-6 and TRBJ1-4, the complete variable domain reads GAGVSQSPRYKVTKRGQDVALRCDPISGHVSLYWYRQALGQGPEFLTYFNYEAQQDKSGLPNDRFSAERPEGSISTLTIQRTEQRDSAMYRCASSLVGAEKLFFGSGTQLSVL.

The chain recombines TRBV5-1 with TRBJ2-6; D may be TRBD1 (6 bases). In germline, CDR1 is SGHRS, CDR2 YFSETQ. V lost 0 bases and J lost 0, with 7 bases in between. CDR3 length: 16 residues. The CDR3 DNA reads as TGCGCCAGCAGCTTGGGGGACACCTCTGGGGCCAACGTCCTGACTTTC. It yields the protein CASSLGDTSGANVLTF. The complete variable domain, with remaining parts taken from reference TRBV5-1 and TRBJ2-6, reads KAGVTQTPRYLIKTRGQQVTLSCSPISGHRSVSWYQQTPGQGLQFLFEYFSETQRNKGNFPGRFSGRQFSNSRSEMNVSTLELGDSALYLCASSLGDTSGANVLTFGAGSRLTVL.

This chain links TRBV4-2 with TRBJ2-1, with D maybe TRBD1 (6 bases). Trimming left V 1 base short and J 5 bases short, with 15 bases between. Germline CDR1 and CDR2: LGHNA and YNFKEQ. The CDR3 is made up of 16 amino acids. In DNA, the CDR3 is TGTGCCAGCAGCCAAGTCACCCCGGGACAACACAATGAGCAGTTCTTC. It codes for CASSQVTPGQHNEQFF.

The chain employs TRBV5-4 and TRBJ2-5, with 8 nucleotides matching TRBD2. Looked up from germline, CDR1 is SGHNT and CDR2 is YYREEE (reference sequence). J gave up 5 bases and V 4 bases, and 7 bases lay outside the gene matches. The length of the CDR3 is 14 residues. The DNA of the CDR3 is TGTGCCAGCAGCCGTCAGCGGGAGTACGAGACCCAGTACTTC. Protein sequence: CASSRQREYETQYF.